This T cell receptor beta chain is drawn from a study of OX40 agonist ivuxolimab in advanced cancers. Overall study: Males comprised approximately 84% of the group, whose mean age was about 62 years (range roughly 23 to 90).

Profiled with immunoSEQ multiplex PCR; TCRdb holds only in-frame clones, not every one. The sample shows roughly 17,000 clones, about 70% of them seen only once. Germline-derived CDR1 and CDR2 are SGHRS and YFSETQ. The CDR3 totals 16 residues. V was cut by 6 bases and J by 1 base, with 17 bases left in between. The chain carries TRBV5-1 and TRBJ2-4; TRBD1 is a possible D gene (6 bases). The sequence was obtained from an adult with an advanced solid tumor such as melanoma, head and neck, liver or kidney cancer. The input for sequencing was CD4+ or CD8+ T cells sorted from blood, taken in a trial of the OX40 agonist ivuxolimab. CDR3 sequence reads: CASTLQGLGAKNIQYF. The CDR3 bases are TGCGCCAGCACCCTTCAGGGGTTGGGGGCCAAAAACATTCAGTACTTC. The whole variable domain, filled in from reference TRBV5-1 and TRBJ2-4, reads KAGVTQTPRYLIKTRGQQVTLSCSPISGHRSVSWYQQTPGQGLQFLFEYFSETQRNKGNFPGRFSGRQFSNSRSEMNVSTLELGDSALYLCASTLQGLGAKNIQYFGAGTRLSVL.